This T cell receptor (beta chain) was observed in a study of early T cells in non-severe SARS-CoV-2 infection. Overall study: Unsorted whole-blood RNA was sequenced in bulk, leaving chains unpaired.

This clonotype was observed at least ten times. What it binds is not known. Unique molecular identifier tags were affixed to discrete cDNA molecules. Via MiXCR, TCRdb re-called the 5' RACE reads, giving one row per CDR3 protein. The profile covers under 90,000 distinct CDR3 sequences, with around 13% appearing a single time and 6% taken by the ten largest. The study's findings and limits: Matching with VDJdb favored anti-spike CD8 responses (missing private and CD4 specificities).

This CDR3 is 15 amino acids long. V shed 0 bases and J shed 0 bases, with 10 bases lying between them. Germline V gives CDR1 SGHKS, CDR2 YYEKEE (reference sequence). This chain uses TRBV5-5 with TRBJ2-7; D is ambiguous. The receptor was isolated from an adult who was a healthcare worker with PCR-confirmed SARS-CoV-2 infection or an uninfected control (not recorded which). The sample taken for sequencing was whole blood. For the CDR3, the DNA is TGTGCCAGCAGCTTGGTGGCGCTGAGCTCCTACGAGCAGTACTTC. Amino acids: CASSLVALSSYEQYF.